This TCR beta chain was documented in a study of shared clonotypes between healthy human individuals. Overall study results and limits: It was the non-shared clonotypes that had lower generation probabilities than clonotypes shared by all four donors. The expectation was that sequencing depth would affect clonotype sharing among donors. Naive subsets, compared against memory subsets, generally had larger estimated richness values.

The table came from immunoSEQ multiplex PCR; TCRdb's copy has only in-frame clones and leaves some out. The sample consists of hundreds of thousands of clones, less than 85% of them appearing once. This CDR3 has 12 amino acids. Points on this clone: What it binds is not known. The identical CDR3 is also encoded by other nucleotide sequences in the sample.

V usage is TRBV12-2 and J usage is TRBJ2-7. TRBV12-2 is a documented pseudogene. What was sequenced was memory CD4+ T cells sorted from blood. Subset specified: CD45RA-negative fraction. The receptor comes from a woman between 25 and 40 years old in good health. The CDR3 bases are TGTGCAAGTCGCTTAGGTGGCTACGAGCAGTACTTC. This gives the protein CASRLGGYEQYF.